Listed here are 19 T cell receptor beta chains from one sample, sequenced in a study of response to subunit inactivated influenza vaccine. Via MiXCR, TCRdb re-called the RT-PCR reads, giving one row per CDR3 protein. The repertoire holds 500,000 to 650,000 distinct CDR3 sequences, with around 8% as singletons. The specimen was PBMCs from blood, collected about 23 months after vaccination. The receptors come from a man between 50 and 69 years old who received an inactivated influenza vaccine.

J is TRBJ2-7 and V is TRBV28; D is ambiguous. The ends were cut back, 1 base at V and 3 bases at J, with 10 bases in the middle. This CDR3 is 14 amino acids long. Per the germline V gene, CDR1 is MDHEN and CDR2 is SYDVKM. This CDR3 reads CASSLYRGNYEQYF. The DNA for the CDR3 is TGTGCCAGCAGTTTATATCGTGGCAACTACGAGCAGTACTTC.

This clonotype occurred a few times. The chain recombines TRBV20-1 with TRBJ1-2, with 9 bases that match TRBD1. Per germline, CDR1 DFQATT and CDR2 SNEGSKA (reference sequence). There are 17 residues in the CDR3. The V gene end was trimmed by 0 bases and the J gene end by 4 bases; junction bases not matched to a gene: 12. As DNA, the CDR3 is TGCAGTGCTAGAGATGAGACAGGGGGATTAGGACCCTATGGCTACACCTTC. This gives the protein CSARDETGGLGPYGYTF.

This chain connects TRBV29-1 to TRBJ2-7; D possibly uses TRBD1 or TRBD2 (5 bases each). The V and J ends lost 5 bases and 2 bases respectively, with 10 bases between them. Germline assignment: CDR1 SQVTM and CDR2 ANQGSEA. This CDR3 region has 12 residues. The CDR3 reads CSVSRDAYEQYF. As DNA, the CDR3 is TGCAGCGTTTCCAGGGACGCCTACGAGCAGTACTTC.

Details on this clonotype: The CDR3 carries no conserved terminal phenylalanine or tryptophan, so it likely arises from a read error. The chain uses TRBV5-1 and TRBJ2-1; TRBD1 or TRBD2 may be the D gene (5 bases each). The ends were cut back, 0 bases at V and 6 bases at J, with 13 bases in the middle. Germline values: CDR1 SGHRS, CDR2 YFSETQ. This CDR3 has 15 amino acids. Here the CDR3 reads CASSLAGGGGNEQFS. Written as DNA, the CDR3 is TGCGCCAGCAGCTTGGCTGGGGGTGGGGGCAATGAGCAGTTCTCC.

This clonotype was seen ten or more times. V usage is TRBV7-9 and J usage is TRBJ2-7, with D tentatively TRBD1 or TRBD2 (7 bases each). This CDR3 is 15 amino acids long. Trimming removed 1 base from V and 1 base from J, with 11 bases in between. CDR1 is SEHNR and CDR2 is FQNEAQ in the germline V gene (reference sequence). CDR3 coding DNA: TGTGCCAGCAGCTTAGACCAGGGGGGGTCCTACGAGCAGTACTTC. Protein sequence: CASSLDQGGSYEQYF.

The rearrangement links TRBV18 to TRBJ2-1; perhaps TRBD1 as D (5 bases). Trimming removed 5 bases at V and 5 bases at J, with 22 bases between. The germline CDR1 and CDR2 sequences are KGHSH and LQKENI. The CDR3 is 17 amino acids. CDR3 residues: CASSSGPTAETHNEQFF. The DNA for the CDR3 is TGTGCCAGCTCATCAGGGCCCACGGCCGAGACGCACAATGAGCAGTTCTTC.

This clonotype has more than one count but fewer than ten. DNA for the CDR3: TGTGCCAGCAGCCCCCCGGGGCTGACAGGAAGCGTCCTGACTTTC. As protein: CASSPPGLTGSVLTF. This rearrangement joins TRBV7-3 to TRBJ2-6; possibly TRBD1 for D (6 bases). Germline-derived CDR1 and CDR2 are SGHTA and FQGTGA. The V and J ends lost 5 bases and 12 bases respectively, with 20 bases between them. This CDR3 is 15 amino acids long.

This clonotype was detected ten times or more. This chain uses TRBV7-2 with TRBJ2-7; D not certain. Trimming took off 2 bases at V and 2 bases at J, with 10 bases between the two ends. CDR1 SGHTA and CDR2 FQGNSA come from the germline V gene. The CDR3 consists of 14 residues. CDR3 nucleotide sequence: TGTGCCAGCAGCTTATTCGGCGGCCCCTACGAGCAGTACTTC. Translated, it gives CASSLFGGPYEQYF.

This clonotype was seen a few times. This chain uses TRBV4-3 with TRBJ2-1; 7 nucleotides line up with TRBD1. The germline CDR1 and CDR2 sequences are LGHNA and YSLEER. J gave up 2 bases and V 0 bases, and 4 bases lay outside the gene matches. The CDR3 sequence is 16 residues long. In DNA, the CDR3 is TGCGCCAGCAGCCAAGAGGACAGGACAGCCTACAATGAGCAGTTCTTC. Encoded protein: CASSQEDRTAYNEQFF.

This clonotype was observed at least ten times. This chain joins TRBV29-1 and TRBJ1-5; D remains unclear. This CDR3 comprises 12 residues. Per germline, CDR1 SQVTM and CDR2 ANQGSEA. V was trimmed by 4 bases and J by 7 bases, leaving 11 bases between them. The CDR3 region has the DNA TGCAGCGTTGGGTGGGTCGGCCAGCCCCAGCATTTT. This translates into CSVGWVGQPQHF.

This clonotype has at least ten counts. The J gene is TRBJ2-3, the V gene TRBV12-3 or TRBV12-4; D perhaps matches TRBD2 (6 bases). The length of the CDR3 is 16 residues. Trimming removed 3 bases from V and 6 bases from J, with 19 bases in between. CDR3 sequence reads: CASSLGAGLAGDTQYF. The DNA of the CDR3 is TGTGCCAGCAGTTTGGGCGCGGGACTGGCGGGGGATACGCAGTATTTT.

The chain couples TRBV10-3 to TRBJ1-2; 10 positions agree with TRBD1. This CDR3 has 17 residues. Germline loops: CDR1 ENHRY, CDR2 SYGVKD. With 4 bases clipped from V and 1 base from J, the junction kept 9 bases outside the gene matches. The CDR3 loop reads CAISAGGTGAINYGYTF. CDR3 coding DNA: TGTGCCATCAGTGCGGGGGGGACAGGGGCCATTAACTATGGCTACACCTTC.

This clonotype occurred a few times. The chain joins TRBV28 to TRBJ2-5, with D unresolved. CDR3 length: 17 amino acids. From germline, CDR1 is MDHEN and CDR2 SYDVKM. V was shortened by 3 bases and J by 6 bases, with 23 bases between the two germline ends. The CDR3 sequence: CASSLVGVGEIVQTQYF. As DNA, the CDR3 is TGTGCCAGCAGTTTGGTGGGCGTTGGGGAAATTGTGCAGACCCAGTACTTC.

This clonotype was counted only a few times. The chain employs TRBV30 and TRBJ1-5; D is unresolved. Germline V gene data show CDR1 as GTSNPN and CDR2 as SVGIG (reference sequence). The CDR3 has 13 amino acids. Between the trimmed V and J ends, which lost 0 bases and 3 bases, there was a span of 6 bases. CDR3 loop: CAWSVRPNQPQHF. The DNA of the CDR3 is TGTGCCTGGAGTGTACGGCCCAATCAGCCCCAGCATTTT.

This clonotype showed up many times. The V call is TRBV7-2, the J call TRBJ2-1, with a possible D match to TRBD1 (6 bases). The CDR3 totals 15 residues. Germline V CDR1 and CDR2: SGHTA, FQGNSA. Trimming shortened V by 5 bases and J by 0 bases, and 11 bases separated the two germline ends. The CDR3 region is CASSADRSSYNEQFF. As DNA, the CDR3 is TGTGCCAGCAGCGCGGACAGAAGCTCCTACAATGAGCAGTTCTTC.

The CDR3 bases are TGTGCCAGCAGCGTAGTTGGGGACACTGAAGCTTTCTTT. It codes for CASSVVGDTEAFF. The V and J genes are TRBV9 and TRBJ1-1; D is undetermined. This CDR3 region has 13 residues. CDR1 is SGDLS and CDR2 is YYNGEE in the germline V gene. V lost 0 bases, J lost 3 bases, and 6 bases lay in between.

The genes are TRBV3-1 and TRBJ1-4; a possible D gene is TRBD1 (6 bases). From germline, CDR1 is LGHDT and CDR2 YNNKEL (reference sequence). V lost 8 bases to trimming and J lost 7 bases, with 17 bases between them. The length of the CDR3 is 14 residues. The DNA of the CDR3 is TGTGCCAGCTCCGAAACAGGGACTGGTGAAAAACTGTTTTTT. It encodes CASSETGTGEKLFF.

This clonotype appeared a few times. This chain joins TRBV10-3 and TRBJ2-7; TRBD2 aligns across 8 bases. In germline, CDR1 is ENHRY, CDR2 SYGVKD. The CDR3 loop spans 16 amino acids. V shed 7 bases and J 2 bases; nucleotides not matched to a gene: 13. The CDR3 DNA is TGTGCCATCACTCGGACAGTTCCGGGAGGGGCCTACGAGCAGTACTTC. As protein: CAITRTVPGGAYEQYF.

This clonotype was counted many times. The gene calls are TRBV6-6 and TRBJ2-1; D could derive from TRBD1 or TRBD2 (6 bases each). This CDR3 contains 15 residues. The germline gives CDR1 MNHNY, CDR2 SVGAGI (reference sequence). With 6 bases removed from V and 4 bases from J, the gap between germline ends came to 16 bases. The CDR3 sequence: CASRPDGGQYNEQFF. CDR3 sequence (DNA): TGTGCCAGCAGACCCGACGGGGGCCAGTACAATGAGCAGTTCTTC.